The 15 T cell receptor beta chains below come from one sample, sequenced in a study of T-cell memory formation after mild COVID-19. Via MiXCR, TCRdb re-called the 5' RACE reads, giving one row per CDR3 protein. Of 85,000 to 120,000 distinct CDR3 sequences in the sample, more than 15% are singletons; the top ten hold 28%. Input material: PBMCs or a T cell subset sorted from them (not recorded which). Receptors originate from an adult woman who had mild COVID-19 (a few samples of this study predate the infection). Cell type and time point are not known.

This clonotype appeared a few times. This chain links TRBV12-3 or TRBV12-4 with TRBJ2-3; D is possibly TRBD2 (6 bases). The CDR3 runs 13 residues. Between the trimmed V and J ends, which lost 7 bases and 3 bases, there was a span of 11 bases. CDR3 DNA sequence: TGTGCCAGCACCGGGGGAGCTACAGATACGCAGTATTTT. Amino acids: CASTGGATDTQYF.

V usage is TRBV12-3 or TRBV12-4 and J usage is TRBJ1-2; D may be TRBD1 (6 bases). The CDR3 covers 13 residues. With 6 bases removed from V and 4 bases from J, the gap between germline ends came to 12 bases. The CDR3 DNA follows: TGTGCCAGCAGCCCCGACAGGATCTATGGCTACACCTTC. It is translated as CASSPDRIYGYTF.

In this sample, this clonotype turned up a few times. The rearrangement joins TRBV3-1 to TRBJ2-2; 12 bases map to TRBD2. Germline CDR1 and CDR2: LGHDT and YNNKEL (reference sequence). The V gene end was trimmed by 4 bases and the J gene end by 5 bases; junction bases not matched to a gene: 2. The CDR3 extends over 15 amino acids. Here the CDR3 DNA reads TGTGCCAGCAGCCTTGGACTAGCGGGAACCGGGGAGCTGTTTTTT. It yields the protein CASSLGLAGTGELFF.

This sequence joins TRBV5-4 and TRBJ1-1; D not resolved. The CDR3 has 14 amino acids. Germline V gene data show CDR1 as SGHNT and CDR2 as YYREEE (reference sequence). V was clipped by 1 base and J by 0 bases, with 7 bases between them. CDR3 sequence (DNA): TGTGCCAGCAGCTTGACAGAATTGAACACTGAAGCTTTCTTT. Translated, it gives CASSLTELNTEAFF.

This clonotype has a handful of counts. The chain joins TRBV7-2 to TRBJ2-1; 10 bases map to TRBD2. V gave up 1 base and J gave up 0 bases; unmatched junction bases: 3. CDR1 is SGHTA and CDR2 is FQGNSA in the germline V gene. The CDR3 totals 17 residues. CDR3 region: CASSLGGLAISYNEQFF. Written as DNA, the CDR3 is TGTGCCAGCAGCTTAGGGGGACTAGCGATCTCCTACAATGAGCAGTTCTTC.

This clonotype occurred a few times. At one end the junction does not follow the germline gene, possibly because of a read error. The V call is TRBV7-9, the J call TRBJ2-7; TRBD2 agrees at 7 bases. This CDR3 is 16 amino acids long. Germline V gene data show CDR1 as SEHNR and CDR2 as FQNEAQ (reference sequence). The CDR3, as DNA: TGTTCCAGCAGCTTCGCAGCTCGGGGGGATCGGGACGAGCAGTACTTC. Its protein is CSSSFAARGDRDEQYF.

The sample holds a few counts of this clonotype. This rearrangement joins TRBV9 to TRBJ2-6, with 11 bases identical to TRBD2. Trimming cost V 0 bases and J 7 bases; bases outside gene matches: 3. The CDR3 contains 16 residues. Germline CDR1 and CDR2: SGDLS and YYNGEE. CDR3 protein: CASSVGGTSGANVLTF. In nucleotides, the CDR3 is TGTGCCAGCAGCGTAGGTGGGACTAGCGGAGCCAACGTCCTGACTTTC.

The V and J genes are TRBV11-3 and TRBJ2-2; D perhaps matches TRBD2 (7 bases). The CDR3 runs 15 residues. V shed 2 bases and J shed 10 bases, with 17 bases lying between them. Germline CDR1 SGHNT, CDR2 YENEEA. In nucleotides, the CDR3 is TGTGCCAGCAGCTTATCGGCGGGGGCTGTGACGGAGCTGTTTTTT. Translation gives CASSLSAGAVTELFF.

The genes are TRBV11-3 and TRBJ2-7, with 10 bases fitting TRBD2. The CDR3 consists of 19 residues. Germline CDR1 and CDR2: SGHNT and YENEEA. With 1 base clipped from V and 0 bases from J, the junction kept 12 bases outside the gene matches. This CDR3 is CASSLGGEASGGSSYEQYF. In DNA, the CDR3 is TGTGCCAGCAGCTTAGGAGGGGAGGCTAGCGGGGGTAGCTCCTACGAGCAGTACTTC.

This clonotype is classed as medium-sized. J is TRBJ2-3 and V is TRBV5-1, with D perhaps given as TRBD1 or TRBD2 (6 bases each). The CDR3 is 19 residues long. V lost 1 base, J lost 0 bases, and 21 bases lay in between. CDR1 is SGHRS, CDR2 YFSETQ, per germline. In nucleotides, the CDR3 is TGCGCCAGCAGCTTGCCGCGGGACAATCCCGTTATTAGCACAGATACGCAGTATTTT. Protein sequence: CASSLPRDNPVISTDTQYF.

The V gene is TRBV9, the J gene TRBJ2-7; 8 nucleotides align to TRBD1. This CDR3 contains 15 residues. Germline CDR1 reads SGDLS; CDR2 reads YYNGEE. The V segment lost 3 bases and the J segment 4 bases; nucleotides outside the gene matches: 9. CDR3 nucleotide sequence: TGTGCCAGCAGCGCATCTTCGGGACAGGTTTACGAGCAGTACTTC. Amino acid sequence: CASSASSGQVYEQYF. Together with reference TRBV9 and TRBJ2-7, the CDR3 gives the full variable domain: DSGVTQTPKHLITATGQRVTLRCSPRSGDLSVYWYQQSLDQGLQFLIQYYNGEERAKGNILERFSAQQFPDLHSELNLSSLELGDSALYFCASSASSGQVYEQYFGPGTRLTVT.

The rearrangement links TRBV20-1 to TRBJ2-7, with D hard to call. The CDR3 runs 11 residues. Germline V gene sequence: CDR1 DFQATT, CDR2 SNEGSKA (reference sequence). The V and J ends lost 2 bases and 6 bases respectively, with 8 bases between them. The CDR3 sequence is CSARPSAEQYF. As DNA, the CDR3 is TGCAGTGCTAGACCTAGTGCCGAGCAGTACTTC.

In this sample, this clonotype turned up many times. The V gene is TRBV9, the J gene TRBJ1-1; D ambiguous. The CDR3 extends over 15 amino acids. V was shortened by 4 bases and J by 1 base, with 14 bases between the two germline ends. In germline, CDR1 is SGDLS, CDR2 YYNGEE. This CDR3 is CASSPYSTPNTEAFF. DNA of the CDR3: TGTGCCAGCAGCCCCTATTCAACGCCGAACACTGAAGCTTTCTTT.

The chain recombines TRBV9 with TRBJ1-1, with TRBD1 identical over 8 bases. Germline trimming cut 3 bases from V and 0 bases from J; bases unmatched to any gene: 4. Germline V lookup: CDR1 SGDLS, CDR2 YYNGEE. The CDR3 extends over 15 amino acids. The CDR3 here is CASSAGDRLNTEAFF. In nucleotides, the CDR3 is TGTGCCAGCAGCGCGGGGGACAGGCTGAACACTGAAGCTTTCTTT.

The chain carries TRBV20-1 and TRBJ1-2; D is ambiguous. Per germline, CDR1 DFQATT and CDR2 SNEGSKA (reference sequence). The CDR3 has 12 amino acids. The ends were cut back, 0 bases at V and 3 bases at J, with 5 bases in the middle. The CDR3 nucleotides are TGCAGTGCTAGAGAGGACCACTATGGCTACACCTTC. It specifies CSAREDHYGYTF.